These 4 T cell receptor beta chains originate from one sample sequenced in a study of T cell changes during pregnancy in multiple sclerosis. Profiled with immunoSEQ multiplex PCR; TCRdb holds only in-frame clones, not every one. Of 130,000 or so clones in the sample, 80% to 95% were seen once. The source was peripheral blood, collected before pregnancy. Every receptor here comes from a female donor with multiple sclerosis, enrolled in a pregnancy study.

Written as DNA, the CDR3 is TGTGCCAGCGGGCCCCCGAAGGATACGCAGTATTTT. This encodes CASGPPKDTQYF. This chain connects TRBV27 to TRBJ2-3; D gene ambiguous. V was pared by 8 bases and J by 6 bases, with 12 bases between. The germline V gene encodes CDR1 MNHEY and CDR2 SMNVEV (reference sequence). This CDR3 region has 12 residues.

The V call is TRBV19, the J call TRBJ2-7; TRBD2 matches 10 bases. From germline, CDR1 is LNHDA and CDR2 SQIVND (reference sequence). The V and J ends lost 0 bases and 5 bases, in that order; junction bases with no gene match: 7. The CDR3 extends over 16 amino acids. DNA for the CDR3: TGTGCCAGTAGTATAGATGGGGGGACTAGCGCCGACGAGCAGTACTTC. It is translated as CASSIDGGTSADEQYF.

This sequence joins TRBV5-1 and TRBJ2-7; D is perhaps TRBD1 (6 bases). Trimming shortened V by 8 bases and J by 0 bases, and 15 bases separated the two germline ends. This CDR3 region has 14 residues. CDR1 is SGHRS, CDR2 YFSETQ, per germline. The CDR3 DNA reads as TGCGCCAGTACCGAACAGGGAGACTCCTACGAGCAGTACTTC. It translates to CASTEQGDSYEQYF.

This chain uses TRBV4-1 with TRBJ2-5; TRBD2 aligns across 10 bases. There are 17 residues in the CDR3. CDR1 and CDR2 (germline): MGHRA, YSYEKL. The junction had 9 bases not matched to a gene; V was cut back by 3 bases and J by 2 bases. CDR3: CASSQSARTSGQETQYF. CDR3 in DNA: TGCGCCAGCAGCCAGTCGGCCCGGACTAGCGGACAAGAGACCCAGTACTTC.